This TCR beta chain came from a study of human T cells and chemical hapten exposure. About the research overall: Mainly, slight library volume differences in the pool made TCR yields vary.

CDR1 is DFQATT and CDR2 is SNEGSKA in the germline V gene (reference sequence). Trimming stripped 6 bases from V and 1 base from J, with 25 bases between. CDR3 size: 18 residues. This clonotype was seen just once. The time point denotes: healthy volunteer bleed at 2 weeks. It was from unfractionated whole blood that total RNA was extracted. Separate cDNA molecules received unique molecular identifiers, which the library attached to them. TCRdb passed the RACE reads through MiXCR, listing each CDR3 protein once. The sample includes around 130,000 distinct CDR3 sequences, approximately 9.5% of them seen just once.

The TCR was taken from a male donor in good health. Some clones in this sample may be carry-over from other donors' samples. What was sequenced was whole blood. The chain carries TRBV20-1 and TRBJ1-5; maybe TRBD1 (5 bases). The CDR3 DNA reads as TGCAGTGCCGCGACCAGGGACTCGGAGAGAGGGAGCAATCAGCCCCAGCATTTT. This translates into CSAATRDSERGSNQPQHF.